This TCR beta chain was documented in a study of blood T cell repertoires in COVID-19. Study-level background: Acute and convalescent COVID-19 samples came from the United States, Italy and Spain.

Produced via immunoSEQ multiplex PCR; TCRdb's table is partial and in-frame only. Among a few hundred thousand clones listed, 82% were seen once. This clone was picked up a small number of times. The CDR3 sequence is 14 residues long. Per germline, CDR1 SEHNR and CDR2 FQNEAQ (reference sequence). V was pared by 7 bases and J by 5 bases, with 10 bases of the junction left unmatched. The chain uses TRBV7-9 and TRBJ2-5; the match to TRBD2 covers 7 bases. The sequenced material came from PBMCs or T cells enriched from blood (not recorded which). The TCR was taken from a woman aged 60-75 years who had recovered from COVID-19. The CDR3 bases are TGTGCCAGCAACCCTGGCGTCGGGGGGGAGACCCAGTACTTC. Protein product: CASNPGVGGETQYF.